What follows is one T cell receptor beta chain and its context. Sequencing used immunoSEQ multiplex PCR; TCRdb keeps in-frame clones, though not all of them. The table records tens of thousands of clones, over 80% of them present only once. The sample is drawn from a study of T cell changes during pregnancy in multiple sclerosis. The V gene end was trimmed by 1 base and the J gene end by 1 base; junction bases not matched to a gene: 3. Looked up from germline, CDR1 is SGHTA and CDR2 is FQGNSA. The length of the CDR3 is 16 residues. This rearrangement joins TRBV7-2 to TRBJ2-3, with 9 nucleotides matching TRBD2. The sequencing here drew on CD4+ T cells from peripheral blood mononuclear cells, taken in the second trimester of pregnancy. The clonotype originates from a female donor with multiple sclerosis, enrolled in a pregnancy study. Here the CDR3 reads CASSLGERGGTDTQYF. The CDR3 nucleotides are TGTGCCAGCAGCTTAGGGGAGCGGGGGGGCACAGATACGCAGTATTTT.